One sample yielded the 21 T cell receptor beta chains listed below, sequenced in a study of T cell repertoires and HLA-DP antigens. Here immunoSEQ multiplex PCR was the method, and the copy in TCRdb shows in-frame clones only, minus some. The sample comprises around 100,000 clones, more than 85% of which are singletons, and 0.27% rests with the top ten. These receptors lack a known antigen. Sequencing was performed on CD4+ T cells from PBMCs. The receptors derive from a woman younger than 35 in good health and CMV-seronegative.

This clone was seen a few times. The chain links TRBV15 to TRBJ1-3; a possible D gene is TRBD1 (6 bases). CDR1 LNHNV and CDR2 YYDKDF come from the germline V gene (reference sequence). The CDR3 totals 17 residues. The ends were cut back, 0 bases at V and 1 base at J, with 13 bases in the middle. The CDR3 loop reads CATSRDRRGRSGNTIYF. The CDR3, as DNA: TGTGCCACCAGCAGAGATAGGAGGGGGAGGTCTGGAAACACCATATATTTT.

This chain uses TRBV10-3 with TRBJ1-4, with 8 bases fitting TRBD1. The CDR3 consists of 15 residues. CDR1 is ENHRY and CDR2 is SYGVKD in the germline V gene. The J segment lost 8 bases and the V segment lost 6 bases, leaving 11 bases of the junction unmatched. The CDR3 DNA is TGTGCCATCAGCAACTCCGGGACAGGAGGCGAAAAACTGTTTTTT. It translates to CAISNSGTGGEKLFF.

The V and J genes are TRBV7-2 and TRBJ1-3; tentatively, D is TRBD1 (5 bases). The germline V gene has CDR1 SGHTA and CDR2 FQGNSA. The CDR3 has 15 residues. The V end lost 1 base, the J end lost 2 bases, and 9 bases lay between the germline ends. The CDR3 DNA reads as TGTGCCAGCAGCTTAGTGAGGGACGCTGGAAACACCATATATTTT. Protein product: CASSLVRDAGNTIYF.

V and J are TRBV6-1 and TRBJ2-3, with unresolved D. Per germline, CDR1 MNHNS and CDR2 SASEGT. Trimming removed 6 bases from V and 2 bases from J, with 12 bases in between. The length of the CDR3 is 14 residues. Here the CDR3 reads CASSLVRATDTQYF. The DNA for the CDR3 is TGTGCCAGCAGCCTAGTTAGGGCCACAGATACGCAGTATTTT.

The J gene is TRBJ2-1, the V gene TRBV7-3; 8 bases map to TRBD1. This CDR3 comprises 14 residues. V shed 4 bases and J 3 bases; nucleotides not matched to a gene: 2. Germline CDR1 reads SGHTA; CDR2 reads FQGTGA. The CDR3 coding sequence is TGTGCCAGCAGCTCCGGACAGGGCTACAATGAGCAGTTCTTC. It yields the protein CASSSGQGYNEQFF.

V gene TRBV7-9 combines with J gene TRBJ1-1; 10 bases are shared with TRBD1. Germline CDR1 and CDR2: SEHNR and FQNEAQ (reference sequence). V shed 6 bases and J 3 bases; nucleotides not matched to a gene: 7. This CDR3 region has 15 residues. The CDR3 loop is CASRSDRGRDTEAFF. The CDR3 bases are TGTGCCAGCAGATCCGACAGGGGGCGGGACACTGAAGCTTTCTTT.

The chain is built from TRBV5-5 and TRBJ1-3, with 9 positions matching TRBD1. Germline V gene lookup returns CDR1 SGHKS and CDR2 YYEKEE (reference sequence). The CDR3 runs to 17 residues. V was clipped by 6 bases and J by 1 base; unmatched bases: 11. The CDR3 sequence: CASTLGQGPRSGNTIYF. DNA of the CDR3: TGTGCCAGCACATTGGGACAGGGCCCCCGATCTGGAAACACCATATATTTT.

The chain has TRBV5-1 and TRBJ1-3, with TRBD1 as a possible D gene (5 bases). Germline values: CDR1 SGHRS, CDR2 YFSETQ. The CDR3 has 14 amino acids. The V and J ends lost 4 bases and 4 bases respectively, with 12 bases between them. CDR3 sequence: CASSVDTPGNTIYF. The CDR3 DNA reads TGCGCCAGCAGCGTGGACACTCCCGGAAACACCATATATTTT.

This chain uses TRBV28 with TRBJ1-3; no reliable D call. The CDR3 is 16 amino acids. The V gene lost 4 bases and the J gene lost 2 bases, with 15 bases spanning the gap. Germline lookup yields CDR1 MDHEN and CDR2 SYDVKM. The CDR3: CASSSPPLWTGNTIYF. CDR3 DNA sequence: TGTGCCAGCAGTTCCCCCCCCCTTTGGACTGGAAACACCATATATTTT. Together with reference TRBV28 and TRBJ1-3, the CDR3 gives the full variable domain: DVKVTQSSRYLVKRTGEKVFLECVQDMDHENMFWYRQDPGLGLRLIYFSYDVKMKEKGDIPEGYSVSREKKERFSLILESASTNQTSMYLCASSSPPLWTGNTIYFGEGSWLTVV.

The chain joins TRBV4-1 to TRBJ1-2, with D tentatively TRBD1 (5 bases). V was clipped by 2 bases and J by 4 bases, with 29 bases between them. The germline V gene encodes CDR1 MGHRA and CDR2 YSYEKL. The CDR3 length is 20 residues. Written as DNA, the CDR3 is TGCGCCAGCAGCCAACCGAAGCCGAAAAACCAGGGACCGGGCTTCTATGGCTACACCTTC. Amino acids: CASSQPKPKNQGPGFYGYTF.

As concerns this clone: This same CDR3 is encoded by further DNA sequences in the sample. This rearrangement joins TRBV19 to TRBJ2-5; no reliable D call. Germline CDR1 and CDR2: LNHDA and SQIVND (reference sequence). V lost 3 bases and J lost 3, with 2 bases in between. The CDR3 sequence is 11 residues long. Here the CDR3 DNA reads TGTGCCAGTAGTATCGAAGAGACCCAGTACTTC. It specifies CASSIEETQYF.

CDR3 residues: CASHRGIVGELFF. The CDR3 DNA reads as TGTGCCAGTCACAGGGGGATTGTCGGGGAGCTGTTTTTT. The genes are TRBV2 and TRBJ2-2; 8 positions match TRBD1. The length of the CDR3 is 13 residues. Germline CDR1 and CDR2: SNHLY and FYNNEI. Trimming cost V 9 bases and J 7 bases; bases outside gene matches: 7.

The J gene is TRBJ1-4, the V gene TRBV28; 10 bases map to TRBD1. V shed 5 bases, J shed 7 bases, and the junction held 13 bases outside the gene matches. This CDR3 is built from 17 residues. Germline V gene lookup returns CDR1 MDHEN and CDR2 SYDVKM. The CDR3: CASSAVPVGTGVEKLFF. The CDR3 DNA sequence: TGTGCCAGCAGTGCCGTCCCCGTCGGGACAGGGGTTGAAAAACTGTTTTTT.

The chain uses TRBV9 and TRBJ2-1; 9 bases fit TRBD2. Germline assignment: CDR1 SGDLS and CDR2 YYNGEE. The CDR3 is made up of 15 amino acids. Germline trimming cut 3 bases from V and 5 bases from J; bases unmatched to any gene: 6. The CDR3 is CASSAASGIHNEQFF. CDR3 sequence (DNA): TGTGCCAGCAGCGCCGCTAGCGGGATACACAATGAGCAGTTCTTC.

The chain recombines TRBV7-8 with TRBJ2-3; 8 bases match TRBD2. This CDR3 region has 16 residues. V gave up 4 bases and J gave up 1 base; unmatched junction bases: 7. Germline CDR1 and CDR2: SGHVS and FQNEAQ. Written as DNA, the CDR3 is TGTGCCAGCAGCTCGGATAGCGGGAAGGGCACAGATACGCAGTATTTT. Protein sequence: CASSSDSGKGTDTQYF.

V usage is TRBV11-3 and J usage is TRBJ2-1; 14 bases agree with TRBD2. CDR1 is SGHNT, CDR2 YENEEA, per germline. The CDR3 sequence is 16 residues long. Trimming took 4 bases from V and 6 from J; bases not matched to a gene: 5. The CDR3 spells CASSSRLAGGINEQFF. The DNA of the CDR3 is TGTGCCAGCAGCTCACGACTAGCGGGAGGGATCAATGAGCAGTTCTTC.

This CDR3 reads CASSLARVRDNNEQFF. The DNA for the CDR3 is TGTGCCAGCAGCTTAGCTCGGGTCAGAGACAACAATGAGCAGTTCTTC. The rearrangement links TRBV7-8 to TRBJ2-1, with D uncertain. The germline gives CDR1 SGHVS, CDR2 FQNEAQ. The CDR3 spans 16 residues. V lost 0 bases and J lost 5, with 14 bases in between.

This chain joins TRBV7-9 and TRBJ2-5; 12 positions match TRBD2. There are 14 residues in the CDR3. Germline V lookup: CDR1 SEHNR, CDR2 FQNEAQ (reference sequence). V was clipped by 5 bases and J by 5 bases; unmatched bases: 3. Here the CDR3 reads CASSPSGGAETQYF. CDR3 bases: TGTGCCAGCAGCCCTAGCGGGGGGGCGGAGACCCAGTACTTC.

CDR3 region: CASSQGGTQYF. In DNA, the CDR3 is TGTGCCAGCAGCCAAGGTGGGACCCAGTACTTC. V gene TRBV11-2 combines with J gene TRBJ2-5; D not resolved. V lost 5 bases and J lost 7, with 8 bases in between. Germline V CDR1 and CDR2: SGHAT, FQNNGV. CDR3 size: 11 residues. The entire variable domain, with the rest obtained from reference TRBV11-2 and TRBJ2-5, is as follows: EAGVAQSPRYKIIEKRQSVAFWCNPISGHATLYWYQQILGQGPKLLIQFQNNGVVDDSQLPKDRFSAERLKGVDSTLKIQPAKLEDSAVYLCASSQGGTQYFGPGTRLLVL.

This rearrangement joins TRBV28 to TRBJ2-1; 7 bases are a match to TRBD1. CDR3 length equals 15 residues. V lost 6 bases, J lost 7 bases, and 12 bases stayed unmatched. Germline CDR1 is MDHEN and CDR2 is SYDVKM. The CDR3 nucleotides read TGTGCCAGCAGCCGGACAGGTACCAAAAGGAATGAGCAGTTCTTC. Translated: CASSRTGTKRNEQFF.

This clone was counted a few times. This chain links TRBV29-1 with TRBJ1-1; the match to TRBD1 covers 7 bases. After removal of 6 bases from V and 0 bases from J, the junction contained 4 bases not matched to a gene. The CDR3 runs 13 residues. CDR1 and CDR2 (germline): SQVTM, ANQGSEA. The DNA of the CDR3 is TGCAGCGTGGGACAGTTGATGAACACTGAAGCTTTCTTT. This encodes CSVGQLMNTEAFF.